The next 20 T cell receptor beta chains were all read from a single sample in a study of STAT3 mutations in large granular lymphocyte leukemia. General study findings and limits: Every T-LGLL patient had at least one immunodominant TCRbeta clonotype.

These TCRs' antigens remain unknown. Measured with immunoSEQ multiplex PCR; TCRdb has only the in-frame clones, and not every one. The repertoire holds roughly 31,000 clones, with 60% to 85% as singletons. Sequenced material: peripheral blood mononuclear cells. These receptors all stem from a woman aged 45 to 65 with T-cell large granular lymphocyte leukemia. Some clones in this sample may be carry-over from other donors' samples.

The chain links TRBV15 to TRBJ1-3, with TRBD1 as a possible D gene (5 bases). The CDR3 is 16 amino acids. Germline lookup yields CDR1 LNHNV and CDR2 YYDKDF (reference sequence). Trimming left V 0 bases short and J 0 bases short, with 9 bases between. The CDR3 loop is CATSRDIDSSGNTIYF. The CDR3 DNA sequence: TGTGCCACCAGCAGAGACATCGACAGCTCTGGAAACACCATATATTTT.

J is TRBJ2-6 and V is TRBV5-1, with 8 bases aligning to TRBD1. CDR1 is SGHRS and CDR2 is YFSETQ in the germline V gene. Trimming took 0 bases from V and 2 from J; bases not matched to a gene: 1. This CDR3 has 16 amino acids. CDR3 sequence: CASSLAQGAGANVLTF. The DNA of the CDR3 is TGCGCCAGCAGCTTGGCACAGGGGGCTGGGGCCAACGTCCTGACTTTC.

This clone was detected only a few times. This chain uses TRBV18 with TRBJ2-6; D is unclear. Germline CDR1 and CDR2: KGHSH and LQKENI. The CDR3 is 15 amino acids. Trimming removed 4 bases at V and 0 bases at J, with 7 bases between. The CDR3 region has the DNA TGTGCCAGCTCACTGCAGAGCTCTGGGGCCAACGTCCTGACTTTC. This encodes CASSLQSSGANVLTF.

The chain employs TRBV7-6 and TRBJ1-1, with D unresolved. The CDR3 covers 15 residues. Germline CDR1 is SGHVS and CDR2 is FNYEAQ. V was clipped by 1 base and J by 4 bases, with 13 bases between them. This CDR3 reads CASSLVRGVSTEAFF. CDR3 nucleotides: TGTGCCAGCAGCTTAGTTCGCGGGGTAAGCACTGAAGCTTTCTTT.

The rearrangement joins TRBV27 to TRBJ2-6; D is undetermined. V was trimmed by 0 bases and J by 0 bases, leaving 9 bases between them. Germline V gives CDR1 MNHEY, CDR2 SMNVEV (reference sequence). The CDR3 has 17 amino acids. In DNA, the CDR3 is TGTGCCAGCAGTTTATCGGGTCAACTCTCTGGGGCCAACGTCCTGACTTTC. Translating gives CASSLSGQLSGANVLTF.

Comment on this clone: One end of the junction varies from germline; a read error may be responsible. The CDR3: CASSLGGGFGETQYF. CDR3 nucleotides: TGTGCTAGCAGCTTAGGCGGGGGGTTTGGGGAGACCCAGTACTTC. The chain joins TRBV7-7 to TRBJ2-5; 8 nucleotides agree with TRBD2. The CDR3 is 15 residues long. Germline CDR1 and CDR2: SSHAT and FNYEAQ (reference sequence).

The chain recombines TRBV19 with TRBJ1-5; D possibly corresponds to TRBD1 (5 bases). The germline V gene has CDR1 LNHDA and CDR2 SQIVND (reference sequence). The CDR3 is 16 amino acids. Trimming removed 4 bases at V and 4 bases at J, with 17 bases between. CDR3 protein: CASSKRGGAGNQPQHF. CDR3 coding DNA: TGTGCCAGTAGTAAGCGGGGAGGGGCGGGGAATCAGCCCCAGCATTTT.

CDR3 bases: TGCGCCAGCAGCTTGGAAGGGGGGGCTTACTATGGCTACACCTTC. Translating it yields CASSLEGGAYYGYTF. The chain links TRBV5-1 to TRBJ1-2; possibly TRBD1 for D (6 bases). V was clipped by 0 bases and J by 3 bases, with 12 bases between them. The germline V gene encodes CDR1 SGHRS and CDR2 YFSETQ. CDR3 length: 15 residues.

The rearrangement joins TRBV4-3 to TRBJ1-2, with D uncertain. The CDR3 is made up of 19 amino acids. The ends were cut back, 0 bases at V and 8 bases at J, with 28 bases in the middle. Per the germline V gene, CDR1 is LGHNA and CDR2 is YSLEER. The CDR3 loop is CASSQDSSPGESLFGGYTF. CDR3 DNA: TGCGCCAGCAGCCAAGACAGTTCCCCTGGGGAGTCTCTCTTTGGGGGCTACACCTTC.

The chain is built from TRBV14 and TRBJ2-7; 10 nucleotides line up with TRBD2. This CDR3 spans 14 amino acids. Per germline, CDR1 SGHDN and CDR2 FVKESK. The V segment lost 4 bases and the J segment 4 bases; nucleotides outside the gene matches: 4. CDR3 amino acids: CASSRLTSGYEQYF. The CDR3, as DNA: TGTGCCAGCAGCCGCTTGACTAGCGGGTACGAGCAGTACTTC.

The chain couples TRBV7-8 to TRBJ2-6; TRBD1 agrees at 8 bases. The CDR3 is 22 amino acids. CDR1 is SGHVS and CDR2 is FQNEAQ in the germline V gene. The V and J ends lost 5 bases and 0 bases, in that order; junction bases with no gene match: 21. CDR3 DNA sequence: TGTGCCAGCAGCCTGGTAGCGGCTCGCCAGGGACAGGCATTCTCTGGGGCCAACGTCCTGACTTTC. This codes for CASSLVAARQGQAFSGANVLTF.

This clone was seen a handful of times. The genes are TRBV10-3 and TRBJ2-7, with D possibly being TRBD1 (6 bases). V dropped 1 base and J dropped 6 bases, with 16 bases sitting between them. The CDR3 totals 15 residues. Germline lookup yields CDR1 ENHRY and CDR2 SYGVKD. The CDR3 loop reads CAISEWLGARGEQYF. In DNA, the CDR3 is TGTGCCATCAGTGAGTGGCTGGGGGCGAGGGGCGAGCAGTACTTC.

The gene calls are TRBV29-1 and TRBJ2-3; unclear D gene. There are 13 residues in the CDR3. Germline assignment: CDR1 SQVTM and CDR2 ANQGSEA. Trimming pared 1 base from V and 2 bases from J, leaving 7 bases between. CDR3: CSVEGLYTDTQYF. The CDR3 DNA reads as TGCAGCGTTGAAGGACTTTACACAGATACGCAGTATTTT.

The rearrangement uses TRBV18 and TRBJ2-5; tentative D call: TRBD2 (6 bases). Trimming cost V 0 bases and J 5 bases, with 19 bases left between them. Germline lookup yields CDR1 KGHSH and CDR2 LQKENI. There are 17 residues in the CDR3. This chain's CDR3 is CASSPPGPGSDFETQYF. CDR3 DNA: TGTGCCAGCTCACCACCCGGGCCCGGGAGCGATTTTGAGACCCAGTACTTC. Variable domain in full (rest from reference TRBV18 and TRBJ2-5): NAGVMQNPRHLVRRRGQEARLRCSPMKGHSHVYWYRQLPEEGLKFMVYLQKENIIDESGMPKERFSAEFPKEGPSILRIQQVVRGDSAAYFCASSPPGPGSDFETQYFGPGTRLLVL.

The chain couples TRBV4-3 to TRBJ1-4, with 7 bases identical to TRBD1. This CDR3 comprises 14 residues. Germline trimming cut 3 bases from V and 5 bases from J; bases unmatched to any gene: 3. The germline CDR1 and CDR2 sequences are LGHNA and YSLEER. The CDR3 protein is CASSQEQGNEKLFF. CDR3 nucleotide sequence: TGCGCCAGCAGCCAGGAACAGGGGAATGAAAAACTGTTTTTT.

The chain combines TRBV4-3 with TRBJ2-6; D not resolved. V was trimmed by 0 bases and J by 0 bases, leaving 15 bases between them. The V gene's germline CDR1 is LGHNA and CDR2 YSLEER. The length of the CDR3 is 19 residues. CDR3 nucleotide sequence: TGCGCCAGCAGCCAAGAGGTTGTGGACGGCTACTCTGGGGCCAACGTCCTGACTTTC. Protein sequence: CASSQEVVDGYSGANVLTF.

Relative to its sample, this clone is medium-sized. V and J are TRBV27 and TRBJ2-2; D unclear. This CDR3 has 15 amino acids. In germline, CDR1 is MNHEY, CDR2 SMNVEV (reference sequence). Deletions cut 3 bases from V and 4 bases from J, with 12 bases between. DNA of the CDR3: TGTGCCAGCAGTTTTGACGGACCAAGCACCGGGGAGCTGTTTTTT. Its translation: CASSFDGPSTGELFF.

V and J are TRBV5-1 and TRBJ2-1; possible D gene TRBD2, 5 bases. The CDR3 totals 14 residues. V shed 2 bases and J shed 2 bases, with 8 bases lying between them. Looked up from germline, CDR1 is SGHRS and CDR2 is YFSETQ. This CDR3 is CASSFGLPYNEQFF. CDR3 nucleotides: TGCGCCAGCAGCTTTGGACTCCCCTACAATGAGCAGTTCTTC.

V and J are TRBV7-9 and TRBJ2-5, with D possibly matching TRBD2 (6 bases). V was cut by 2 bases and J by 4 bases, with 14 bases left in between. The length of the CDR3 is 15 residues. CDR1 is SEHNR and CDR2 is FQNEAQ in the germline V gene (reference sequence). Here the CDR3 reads CASSLNIGGTETQYF. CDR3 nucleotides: TGTGCCAGCAGCTTAAATATCGGGGGTACAGAGACCCAGTACTTC.

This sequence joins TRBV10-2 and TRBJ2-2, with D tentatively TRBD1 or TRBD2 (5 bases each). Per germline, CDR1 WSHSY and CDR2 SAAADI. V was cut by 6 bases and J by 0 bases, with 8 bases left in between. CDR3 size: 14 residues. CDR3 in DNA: TGCGCCAGCAGCGGGACGGCGAACACCGGGGAGCTGTTTTTT. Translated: CASSGTANTGELFF.